Below, 4 T cell receptor beta chains from the same sample are listed, as sequenced in a study of blood T cell repertoires in COVID-19. Clones were read by immunoSEQ multiplex PCR, and TCRdb kept only the in-frame ones, dropping some. The data hold some 160,000 clones, with 80% observed a single time. The sample comprised peripheral blood. These receptors were collected from a woman aged 45-65 years with acute or convalescent COVID-19.

V gene TRBV7-9 combines with J gene TRBJ1-2, with D perhaps TRBD1 (6 bases). This CDR3 is built from 14 residues. With 5 bases removed from V and 6 bases from J, the gap between germline ends came to 16 bases. Germline values: CDR1 SEHNR, CDR2 FQNEAQ (reference sequence). CDR3 bases: TGTGCCAGCAGCCGGGACATATCGGACAATGGCTACACCTTC. As protein: CASSRDISDNGYTF.

The J gene is TRBJ1-6, the V gene TRBV5-1; no definite D call. Trimming took off 1 base at V and 8 bases at J, with 16 bases between the two ends. CDR1 and CDR2 (germline): SGHRS, YFSETQ. There are 16 residues in the CDR3. The CDR3 protein is CASSLTGSRAHSPLHF. CDR3 DNA sequence: TGCGCCAGCAGCTTGACGGGATCTCGGGCCCATTCACCCCTCCACTTT.

This sequence joins TRBV7-2 and TRBJ1-4, with a weak D call TRBD1 (6 bases). Germline V gene sequence: CDR1 SGHTA, CDR2 FQGNSA. This CDR3 contains 15 residues. The V gene lost 8 bases and the J gene lost 3 bases, with 16 bases spanning the gap. The CDR3 reads CASSRMGAANEKLFF. For the CDR3, the DNA is TGTGCCAGCTCGCGGATGGGGGCTGCTAATGAAAAACTGTTTTTT. Full variable domain (missing parts from reference TRBV7-2 and TRBJ1-4): GAGVSQSPSNKVTEKGKDVELRCDPISGHTALYWYRQSLGQGLEFLIYFQGNSAPDKSGLPSDRFSAERTGGSVSTLTIQRTQQEDSAVYLCASSRMGAANEKLFFGSGTQLSVL.

This clone appeared a single time. The chain carries TRBV2 and TRBJ1-4; D gene ambiguous. V was cut by 7 bases and J by 5 bases, with 11 bases left in between. The length of the CDR3 is 13 residues. CDR1 and CDR2 (germline): SNHLY, FYNNEI. The CDR3 region has the DNA TGTGCCAGCAACATCCGGGAGAATGAAAAACTGTTTTTT. It specifies CASNIRENEKLFF.